Following are 26 T cell receptor beta chains from one sample sequenced in a study of cytomegalovirus exposure and HLA in healthy donors. The primer mix had 60 Vbeta and 13 Jbeta primers. Generated by immunoSEQ multiplex PCR, the TCRdb table keeps only in-frame clones and is missing some. The table records about 130,000 clones, 70% to 85% of them present only once. The material sequenced was PBMCs. The source of these receptors is a female donor in good health and CMV-seronegative.

This chain uses TRBV7-9 with TRBJ1-2; D gene unclear. Trimming pared 1 base from V and 4 bases from J, leaving 10 bases between. This CDR3 is 14 amino acids long. CDR1 SEHNR and CDR2 FQNEAQ come from the germline V gene (reference sequence). The CDR3 region is CASSLGLGGYGYTF. DNA of the CDR3: TGTGCCAGCAGCTTAGGACTGGGAGGCTATGGCTACACCTTC.

This clone was recorded once. This chain's CDR3 is CASNPGQGNTGELFF. CDR3 nucleotides: TGTGCCAGCAATCCGGGACAGGGGAACACCGGGGAGCTGTTTTTT. This chain uses TRBV28 with TRBJ2-2, with 9 bases fitting TRBD1. Germline V CDR1 and CDR2: MDHEN, SYDVKM. The CDR3 contains 15 residues. V trimming: 7 bases; J trimming: 1 base; junction bases outside the gene matches: 4. Full variable domain (remainder filled in from reference TRBV28 and TRBJ2-2): DVKVTQSSRYLVKRTGEKVFLECVQDMDHENMFWYRQDPGLGLRLIYFSYDVKMKEKGDIPEGYSVSREKKERFSLILESASTNQTSMYLCASNPGQGNTGELFFGEGSRLTVL.

V is TRBV11-3 and J is TRBJ2-1, with TRBD1 as a possible D gene (5 bases). The CDR3 extends over 16 amino acids. Germline CDR1 is SGHNT and CDR2 is YENEEA. Trimming cost V 1 base and J 8 bases, with 18 bases left between them. CDR3: CASSLGFRVEADEQFF. Written as DNA, the CDR3 is TGTGCCAGCAGCTTAGGTTTCAGGGTTGAGGCGGATGAGCAGTTCTTC.

This clone was counted between two and nine times. The chain employs TRBV7-9 and TRBJ1-2, with D unresolved. Looked up from germline, CDR1 is SEHNR and CDR2 is FQNEAQ (reference sequence). The CDR3 is made up of 13 amino acids. Trimming took 2 bases from V and 7 from J, leaving 11 bases between them. The CDR3 sequence: CASSLLGDSGYTF. In nucleotides, the CDR3 is TGTGCCAGCAGCTTACTCGGGGATTCTGGCTACACCTTC.

Only a few counts were recorded for this clone. The V gene is TRBV4-1, the J gene TRBJ1-4; TRBD1 might be the D (5 bases). Trimming removed 0 bases from V and 7 bases from J, with 12 bases in between. The CDR3 is 15 residues long. CDR1 is MGHRA and CDR2 is YSYEKL in the germline V gene. CDR3 region: CASSQDGQGSEKLFF. CDR3 in DNA: TGCGCCAGCAGCCAAGATGGCCAGGGTAGTGAAAAACTGTTTTTT.

V gene TRBV28 combines with J gene TRBJ2-3, with unresolved D. Trimming removed 6 bases from V and 5 bases from J, with 6 bases in between. CDR3 length equals 11 residues. CDR1 is MDHEN, CDR2 SYDVKM, per germline. Written as DNA, the CDR3 is TGTGCCAGCAGCCGGAGAGATACGCAGTATTTT. Amino acid sequence: CASSRRDTQYF. Together with reference TRBV28 and TRBJ2-3, the CDR3 gives the full variable domain: DVKVTQSSRYLVKRTGEKVFLECVQDMDHENMFWYRQDPGLGLRLIYFSYDVKMKEKGDIPEGYSVSREKKERFSLILESASTNQTSMYLCASSRRDTQYFGPGTRLTVL.

The chain recombines TRBV11-2 with TRBJ2-7; D is perhaps TRBD1 (6 bases). The CDR3 totals 14 residues. Deletions cut 5 bases from V and 0 bases from J, with 11 bases between. Looked up from germline, CDR1 is SGHAT and CDR2 is FQNNGV. As DNA, the CDR3 is TGTGCCAGCAGCGCAAGGGGGAGCTCCTACGAGCAGTACTTC. It translates to CASSARGSSYEQYF.

The chain joins TRBV15 to TRBJ2-7; 7 bases agree with TRBD2. Germline V gene sequence: CDR1 LNHNV, CDR2 YYDKDF (reference sequence). This CDR3 has 16 amino acids. V lost 3 bases, J lost 4 bases, and 12 bases stayed unmatched. The CDR3 sequence is CATSRASGVGGYEQYF. The CDR3 coding sequence is TGTGCCACCAGCAGGGCTAGCGGCGTCGGGGGGTACGAGCAGTACTTC.

The chain combines TRBV5-6 with TRBJ2-7, with unresolved D. Trimming took 4 bases from V and 4 from J, leaving 6 bases between them. The CDR3 runs 11 residues. Germline loops: CDR1 SGHDT, CDR2 YYEEEE. DNA of the CDR3: TGTGCCAGCAGCCTCAGATACGAGCAGTACTTC. It translates to CASSLRYEQYF.

This clone has more than one count but fewer than ten. This chain uses TRBV5-8 with TRBJ1-2; D might be TRBD1 (5 bases). The CDR3 is 14 amino acids. Germline CDR1 SGHTS, CDR2 YDEGEE. V lost 0 bases and J lost 4, with 10 bases in between. The chain's CDR3 is CASSLDRSVYGYTF. As DNA, the CDR3 is TGTGCCAGCAGCTTGGACAGGTCCGTCTATGGCTACACCTTC. The full variable domain, completed using reference TRBV5-8 and TRBJ1-2, is EAGVTQSPTHLIKTRGQQATLRCSPISGHTSVYWYQQALGLGLQFLLWYDEGEERNRGNFPPRFSGRQFPNYSSELNVNALELEDSALYLCASSLDRSVYGYTFGSGTRLTVV.

This rearrangement joins TRBV7-3 to TRBJ1-2; TRBD1 aligns across 9 bases. Trimming took 3 bases from V and 4 from J; bases not matched to a gene: 6. The germline V gene has CDR1 SGHTA and CDR2 FQGTGA. The length of the CDR3 is 15 residues. The CDR3 here is CASSLDRGWGYGYTF. The CDR3 DNA follows: TGTGCCAGCAGCTTGGACAGGGGATGGGGCTATGGCTACACCTTC.

V gene TRBV12-5 combines with J gene TRBJ1-2; tentative D call: TRBD1 (5 bases). There are 12 residues in the CDR3. Trimming removed 5 bases at V and 4 bases at J, with 8 bases between. Germline V lookup: CDR1 LGHNT, CDR2 FRNRAP. In DNA, the CDR3 is TGTGCTAGTGGTGTAGACAGCTATGGCTACACCTTC. This gives the protein CASGVDSYGYTF.

The chain carries TRBV6-6 and TRBJ1-1, with 7 bases matching TRBD1. Germline V gene data show CDR1 as MNHNY and CDR2 as SVGAGI (reference sequence). Trimming removed 2 bases from V and 2 bases from J; junction bases left unmatched: 8. This CDR3 has 16 amino acids. As DNA, the CDR3 is TGTGCCAGCAGTTACGGGCTGAGGGGGCGAAACACTGAAGCTTTCTTT. Amino acid sequence: CASSYGLRGRNTEAFF.

The chain couples TRBV27 to TRBJ2-2; 12 bases align to TRBD2. Germline lookup yields CDR1 MNHEY and CDR2 SMNVEV (reference sequence). The CDR3 is 18 amino acids. V gave up 5 bases and J gave up 3 bases; unmatched junction bases: 10. As DNA, the CDR3 is TGTGCCAGCAGTGGCCTAGCGGGAGGGAGGGGGGACACCGGGGAGCTGTTTTTT. Residues: CASSGLAGGRGDTGELFF.

This chain uses TRBV19 with TRBJ2-2; no definite D call. Trimming took 3 bases from V and 1 from J, leaving 6 bases between them. The CDR3 loop spans 14 amino acids. Per germline, CDR1 LNHDA and CDR2 SQIVND (reference sequence). The CDR3 bases are TGTGCCAGTAGTATTTCAGGGAACACCGGGGAGCTGTTTTTT. This translates into CASSISGNTGELFF.

The chain employs TRBV2 and TRBJ2-1; TRBD2 might be the D (5 bases). Germline loops: CDR1 SNHLY, CDR2 FYNNEI. The CDR3 length is 12 residues. V lost 4 bases, J lost 8 bases, and 9 bases lay in between. The CDR3 here is CASSAGNHEQFF. The CDR3 DNA reads TGTGCCAGCAGTGCCGGGAATCATGAGCAGTTCTTC.

This clone was found once. This chain joins TRBV5-6 and TRBJ2-3, with 7 bases identical to TRBD2. The CDR3 is 14 residues long. From germline, CDR1 is SGHDT and CDR2 YYEEEE. J lost 5 bases, V lost 2 bases, and 5 bases had no gene match. The CDR3, as DNA: TGTGCCAGCAGCTTACGGCGGGAGCGAGATACGCAGTATTTT. Amino acids: CASSLRRERDTQYF.

V is TRBV10-1 and J is TRBJ2-7; perhaps TRBD2 as D (5 bases). V lost 2 bases and J 3 bases, leaving 11 bases between the germline ends. Germline V gene data show CDR1 as WNHNN and CDR2 as SYGVQD (reference sequence). CDR3 size: 14 residues. CDR3 DNA sequence: TGCGCCAGCAGTGAGCGGGTAGGAGGCTACGAGCAGTACTTC. This translates into CASSERVGGYEQYF.

This clone appeared once. The V call is TRBV10-3, the J call TRBJ2-7; TRBD2 aligns across 7 bases. This CDR3 has 14 residues. Losses at the gene ends were 0 bases for V and 6 bases for J; bases not matched to a gene: 5. The germline CDR1 and CDR2 sequences are ENHRY and SYGVKD. The CDR3 sequence: CAISESGTTSEQYF. The CDR3 DNA reads TGTGCCATCAGTGAGTCTGGGACTACTAGCGAGCAGTACTTC.

This chain connects TRBV4-3 to TRBJ1-1; 9 bases agree with TRBD1. The J segment lost 1 base and the V segment lost 4 bases, leaving 4 bases of the junction unmatched. The length of the CDR3 is 15 residues. Germline V gene lookup returns CDR1 LGHNA and CDR2 YSLEER. For the CDR3, the DNA is TGCGCCAGCAGCCCCATGGGACAGGGGAACACTGAAGCTTTCTTT. Protein: CASSPMGQGNTEAFF.

This chain links TRBV9 with TRBJ1-1, with D tentatively TRBD1 (5 bases). This CDR3 region has 14 residues. Germline-derived CDR1 and CDR2 are SGDLS and YYNGEE. V lost 0 bases, J lost 10 bases, and 16 bases lay in between. The DNA for the CDR3 is TGTGCCAGCAGCGTAGCTACAAAGGGGAATGTAGCTTTCTTT. Translating gives CASSVATKGNVAFF.

The chain has TRBV6-5 and TRBJ2-5, with a tentative D call TRBD2 (6 bases). The CDR3 sequence is 14 residues long. V was shortened by 2 bases and J by 6 bases, with 13 bases between the two germline ends. Germline loops: CDR1 MNHEY, CDR2 SVGAGI. The CDR3 reads CASSYTGGIQTQYF. CDR3 nucleotides: TGTGCCAGCAGTTACACTGGCGGGATACAGACCCAGTACTTC.

This clone has more than one count but fewer than ten. V usage is TRBV5-1 and J usage is TRBJ2-7; 10 bases align to TRBD2. With 5 bases clipped from V and 5 bases from J, the junction kept 10 bases outside the gene matches. CDR1 is SGHRS, CDR2 YFSETQ, per germline. The CDR3 runs to 15 residues. In nucleotides, the CDR3 is TGCGCCAGCAGGAGTCTAGCGGGAGCTGGGGACGAGCAGTACTTC. Translated: CASRSLAGAGDEQYF.

V is TRBV7-8 and J is TRBJ1-4, with TRBD1 matching 7 bases. Germline lookup yields CDR1 SGHVS and CDR2 FQNEAQ. The CDR3 sequence is 14 residues long. The V segment lost 5 bases and the J segment 8 bases; nucleotides outside the gene matches: 8. CDR3 sequence reads: CASSIDRVREKLFF. CDR3 in DNA: TGTGCCAGCAGCATAGACAGGGTTCGAGAAAAACTGTTTTTT.

The CDR3 DNA is TGTGCCAGCAGCTTGGTCCCAGGGGCTATAGACGAGCAGTACTTC. Its translation is CASSLVPGAIDEQYF. The V gene is TRBV5-6, the J gene TRBJ2-7; the D gene is possibly TRBD1 (6 bases). CDR1 is SGHDT, CDR2 YYEEEE, per germline. Trimming cost V 0 bases and J 5 bases, with 15 bases left between them. The CDR3 is 15 residues long.

V and J are TRBV11-3 and TRBJ2-1; 10 nucleotides agree with TRBD2. CDR1 and CDR2 (germline): SGHNT, YENEEA. V gave up 1 base and J gave up 5 bases; unmatched junction bases: 2. The CDR3 has 15 residues. The CDR3 loop reads CASSLGTSGNNEQFF. Here the CDR3 DNA reads TGTGCCAGCAGCTTAGGGACTAGCGGTAACAATGAGCAGTTCTTC.